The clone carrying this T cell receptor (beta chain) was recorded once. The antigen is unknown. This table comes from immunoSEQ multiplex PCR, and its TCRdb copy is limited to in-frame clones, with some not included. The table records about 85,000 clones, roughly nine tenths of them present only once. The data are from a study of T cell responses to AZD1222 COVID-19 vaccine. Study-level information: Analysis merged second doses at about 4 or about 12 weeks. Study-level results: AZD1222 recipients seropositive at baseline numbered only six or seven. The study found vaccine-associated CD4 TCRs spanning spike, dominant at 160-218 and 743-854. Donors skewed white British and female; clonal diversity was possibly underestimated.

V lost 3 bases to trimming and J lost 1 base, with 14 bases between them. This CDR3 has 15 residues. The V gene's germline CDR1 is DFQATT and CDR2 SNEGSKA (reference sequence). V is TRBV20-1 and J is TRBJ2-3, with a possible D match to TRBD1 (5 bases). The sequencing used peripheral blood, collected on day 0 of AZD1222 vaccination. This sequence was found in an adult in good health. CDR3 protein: CSASGAAARTDTQYF. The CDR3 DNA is TGCAGTGCTAGTGGGGCAGCAGCCCGCACAGATACGCAGTATTTT.